Here is one TCR beta chain with its context. These data originate in a study of T cell responses to AZD1222 COVID-19 vaccine. Study information: Pooling covered second doses at about 4 or about 12 weeks.

The repertoire was sequenced with immunoSEQ multiplex PCR; TCRdb's copy has only in-frame clones and lacks some. The data contain tens of thousands of clones, roughly 94% of them singletons. V dropped 4 bases and J dropped 2; count of bases not matched to a gene: 6. CDR3 length: 14 amino acids. The V gene's germline CDR1 is SGHNT and CDR2 YYREEE (reference sequence). V is TRBV5-4 and J is TRBJ2-7, with 7 positions matching TRBD2. The receptor was derived from an adult in good health. Sequenced here: peripheral blood, sampled on day 0 of AZD1222 vaccination. CDR3 DNA: TGTGCCAGCAGCACCTCCGGGACTACCTACGAGCAGTACTTC. Its translation: CASSTSGTTYEQYF.